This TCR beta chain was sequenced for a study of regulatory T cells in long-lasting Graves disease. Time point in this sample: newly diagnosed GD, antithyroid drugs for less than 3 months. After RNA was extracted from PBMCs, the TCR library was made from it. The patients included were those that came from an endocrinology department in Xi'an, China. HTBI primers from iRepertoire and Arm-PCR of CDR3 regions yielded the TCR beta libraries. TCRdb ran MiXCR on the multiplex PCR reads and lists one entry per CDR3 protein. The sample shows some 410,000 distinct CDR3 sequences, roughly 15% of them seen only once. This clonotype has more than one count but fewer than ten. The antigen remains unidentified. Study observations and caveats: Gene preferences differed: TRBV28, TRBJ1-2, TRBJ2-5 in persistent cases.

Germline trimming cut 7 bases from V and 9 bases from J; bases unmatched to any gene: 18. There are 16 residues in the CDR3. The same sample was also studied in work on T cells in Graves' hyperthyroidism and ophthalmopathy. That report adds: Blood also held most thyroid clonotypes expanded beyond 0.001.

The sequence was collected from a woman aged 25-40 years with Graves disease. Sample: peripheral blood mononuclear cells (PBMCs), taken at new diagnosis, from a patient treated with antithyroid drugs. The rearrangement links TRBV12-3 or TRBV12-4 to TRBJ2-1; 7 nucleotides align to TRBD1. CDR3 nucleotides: TGTGCCAGCAATTTGAGACGACAGGGCTCAGCCGGTGAGCAGTTCTTC. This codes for CASNLRRQGSAGEQFF.